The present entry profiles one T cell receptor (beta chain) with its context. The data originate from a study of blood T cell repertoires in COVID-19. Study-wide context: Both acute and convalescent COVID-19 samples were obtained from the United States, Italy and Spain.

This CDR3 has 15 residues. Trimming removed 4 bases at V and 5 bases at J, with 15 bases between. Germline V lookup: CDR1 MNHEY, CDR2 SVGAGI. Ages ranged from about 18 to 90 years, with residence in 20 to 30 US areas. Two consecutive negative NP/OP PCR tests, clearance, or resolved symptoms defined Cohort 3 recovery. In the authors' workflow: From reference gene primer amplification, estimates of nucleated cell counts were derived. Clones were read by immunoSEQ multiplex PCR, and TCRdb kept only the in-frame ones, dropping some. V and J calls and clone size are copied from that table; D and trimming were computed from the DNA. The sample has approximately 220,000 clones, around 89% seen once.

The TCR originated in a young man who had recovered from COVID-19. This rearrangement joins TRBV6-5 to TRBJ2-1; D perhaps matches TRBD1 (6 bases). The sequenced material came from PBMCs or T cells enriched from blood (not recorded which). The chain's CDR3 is CASSFQGFANNEQFF. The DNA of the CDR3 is TGTGCCAGCAGTTTTCAGGGGTTCGCTAACAATGAGCAGTTCTTC.